The 20 T cell receptor beta chains below come from one sample, sequenced in a study of CD8 T cells in ankylosing spondylitis. Notes on the study in general: What appeared characteristic of ankylosing spondylitis blood was a TCR beta motif of several highly homologous variants.

TCRdb processed the 5' RACE reads anew with MiXCR; each CDR3 protein has one entry. The sample contains more than 500,000 distinct CDR3 sequences, about 5.2% of which appear only once. No antigens are known for them. Sequences were obtained from blood, either unsorted or a sorted T cell fraction (not recorded which). These receptors were collected from a male donor with ankylosing spondylitis.

This clonotype has a count of ten or more. The chain combines TRBV20-1 with TRBJ2-1; D is possibly TRBD1 (6 bases). This CDR3 spans 16 amino acids. V dropped 1 base and J dropped 3 bases, with 16 bases sitting between them. Germline V CDR1 and CDR2: DFQATT, SNEGSKA (reference sequence). DNA for the CDR3: TGCAGTGCTAGAGGAGTAAGGGGGAGTGTCTACAATGAGCAGTTCTTC. It encodes CSARGVRGSVYNEQFF.

This clonotype has ten or more counts. This chain connects TRBV5-1 to TRBJ2-7; D assignment may be TRBD1 or TRBD2 (5 bases each). The CDR3 length is 15 residues. V was pared by 4 bases and J by 2 bases, with 16 bases between. Germline assignment: CDR1 SGHRS and CDR2 YFSETQ. The CDR3 DNA follows: TGCGCCAGCAGCGCCCAGGGTCCGGGACCCTACGAGCAGTACTTC. Amino acids: CASSAQGPGPYEQYF.

This clonotype occurred many times. CDR3 protein: CASSVTSGGDTDTQYF. The CDR3 nucleotides are TGTGCCAGCAGCGTGACTAGCGGGGGGGACACAGATACGCAGTATTTT. The chain links TRBV5-8 to TRBJ2-3; 14 bases align to TRBD2. The length of the CDR3 is 16 residues. Per germline, CDR1 SGHTS and CDR2 YDEGEE. J gave up 2 bases and V 4 bases, and 3 bases lay outside the gene matches.

This clonotype was seen ten or more times. This rearrangement joins TRBV20-1 to TRBJ1-5, with D perhaps matching TRBD1 (5 bases). The CDR3 totals 15 residues. Deletions cut 5 bases from V and 3 bases from J, with 17 bases between. CDR1 DFQATT and CDR2 SNEGSKA come from the germline V gene (reference sequence). The CDR3 loop is CSAFPSGRPNQPQHF. The CDR3 nucleotides are TGCAGTGCTTTTCCATCGGGACGCCCCAATCAGCCCCAGCATTTT.

This clonotype was seen many times. J is TRBJ2-3 and V is TRBV12-3 or TRBV12-4, with TRBD1 as a possible D gene (6 bases). This CDR3 comprises 15 residues. The V end was cut by 1 base, the J end by 5 bases, with 13 bases between. The CDR3 DNA follows: TGTGCCAGCAGTTTAGAGGGGGTTGAGAGAGATACGCAGTATTTT. Its translation: CASSLEGVERDTQYF.

This clonotype was picked up a small number of times. This chain links TRBV5-1 with TRBJ2-5; possibly TRBD1 for D (6 bases). This CDR3 region has 12 residues. The germline V and J ends were trimmed by 5 bases and 4 bases, with 9 bases remaining between them. CDR1 is SGHRS and CDR2 is YFSETQ in the germline V gene. The CDR3 loop reads CASRTGPETQYF. The CDR3 nucleotides read TGCGCCAGCAGGACAGGACCAGAGACCCAGTACTTC.

This clonotype was observed at least ten times. This rearrangement joins TRBV28 to TRBJ2-7; D unclear. Looked up from germline, CDR1 is MDHEN and CDR2 is SYDVKM. This CDR3 is built from 12 residues. Trimming shortened V by 5 bases and J by 3 bases, and 8 bases separated the two germline ends. In nucleotides, the CDR3 is TGTGCCAGCAGTCTCAGACGCTACGAGCAGTACTTC. Protein: CASSLRRYEQYF. Complete variable domain (other parts from reference TRBV28 and TRBJ2-7): DVKVTQSSRYLVKRTGEKVFLECVQDMDHENMFWYRQDPGLGLRLIYFSYDVKMKEKGDIPEGYSVSREKKERFSLILESASTNQTSMYLCASSLRRYEQYFGPGTRLTVT.

This clonotype ranks as medium-sized. The chain has TRBV29-1 and TRBJ2-5; 12 nucleotides match TRBD2. The trim removed 7 bases at V and 2 bases at J, leaving 5 bases unmatched. Germline assignment: CDR1 SQVTM and CDR2 ANQGSEA. The CDR3 spans 14 residues. CDR3 DNA sequence: TGCAGCGCCCTAGGGACTAGCGGGCAAGAGACCCAGTACTTC. Protein sequence: CSALGTSGQETQYF.

This clonotype was recorded many times. The V gene is TRBV20-1, the J gene TRBJ2-3; 11 nucleotides agree with TRBD2. Trimming cost V 3 bases and J 2 bases; bases outside gene matches: 7. The CDR3 is 16 residues long. The germline V gene has CDR1 DFQATT and CDR2 SNEGSKA (reference sequence). The DNA of the CDR3 is TGCAGTGCTAGCCTCCTAGCGGGGGGATCCACAGATACGCAGTATTTT. It translates to CSASLLAGGSTDTQYF.

The sample holds many counts of this clonotype. This chain links TRBV2 with TRBJ1-1; 9 bases map to TRBD1. Per the germline V gene, CDR1 is SNHLY and CDR2 is FYNNEI. This CDR3 contains 13 residues. Trimming cost V 6 bases and J 5 bases; bases outside gene matches: 4. CDR3 sequence reads: CASRWTGVTEAFF. CDR3 nucleotides: TGTGCCAGCAGGTGGACAGGGGTAACTGAAGCTTTCTTT. Based on the CDR3 plus reference TRBV2 and TRBJ1-1, the full variable domain is EPEVTQTPSHQVTQMGQEVILRCVPISNHLYFYWYRQILGQKVEFLVSFYNNEISEKSEIFDDQFSVERPDGSNFTLKIRSTKLEDSAMYFCASRWTGVTEAFFGQGTRLTVV.

The chain carries TRBV7-2 and TRBJ2-7; D remains unclear. This CDR3 region has 12 residues. Between the trimmed V and J ends, which lost 4 bases and 4 bases, there was a span of 8 bases. The germline V gene has CDR1 SGHTA and CDR2 FQGNSA. The CDR3 region has the DNA TGTGCCAGCAGCTGGCCTCGGTACGAGCAGTACTTC. Translated, it gives CASSWPRYEQYF.

There are many counts of this clonotype. The chain links TRBV5-1 to TRBJ2-6; D might be TRBD1 (6 bases). Trimming left V 4 bases short and J 4 bases short, with 18 bases between. The CDR3 runs to 17 residues. CDR1 SGHRS and CDR2 YFSETQ come from the germline V gene. The CDR3 coding sequence is TGCGCCAGCAGCGTATATACAGGGACGAGAGGGGCCAACGTCCTGACTTTC. Amino acid sequence: CASSVYTGTRGANVLTF.

This clonotype was seen a few times. V is TRBV5-5 and J is TRBJ2-6; no firm D call. V lost 2 bases and J 4 bases, leaving 13 bases between the germline ends. The length of the CDR3 is 16 residues. Per germline, CDR1 SGHKS and CDR2 YYEKEE (reference sequence). CDR3 region: CASSFPRFAGANVLTF. CDR3 in DNA: TGTGCCAGCAGCTTTCCTAGGTTCGCAGGGGCCAACGTCCTGACTTTC.

This clonotype was counted many times. This rearrangement joins TRBV10-3 to TRBJ2-1, with a weak D call TRBD1 (6 bases). The V gene's germline CDR1 is ENHRY and CDR2 SYGVKD. There are 15 residues in the CDR3. The V end lost 6 bases, the J end lost 5 bases, and 17 bases lay between the germline ends. CDR3: CAIRPTGPGDNEQFF. The CDR3 DNA reads TGTGCCATCAGACCTACAGGGCCCGGAGACAATGAGCAGTTCTTC.

V and J are TRBV11-2 and TRBJ2-1; no firm D call. Trimming left V 2 bases short and J 6 bases short, with 11 bases between. The CDR3 runs to 14 residues. Germline lookup yields CDR1 SGHAT and CDR2 FQNNGV. CDR3 nucleotide sequence: TGTGCCAGCAGCTTAAGCTGGCAGAGCAATGAGCAGTTCTTC. Translated: CASSLSWQSNEQFF.

This clonotype showed up many times. This chain links TRBV12-3 or TRBV12-4 with TRBJ1-5, with D possibly matching TRBD1 (6 bases). Between the trimmed V and J ends, which lost 4 bases and 7 bases, there was a span of 14 bases. This CDR3 has 14 amino acids. CDR3 sequence reads: CASSSTGFAQPQHF. CDR3 bases: TGTGCCAGCAGTTCAACAGGGTTCGCACAGCCCCAGCATTTT.

This clonotype was counted at least ten times. The chain has TRBV4-2 and TRBJ2-2; 8 bases align to TRBD1. This CDR3 has 17 residues. V shed 4 bases, J shed 4 bases, and the junction held 11 bases outside the gene matches. CDR1 is LGHNA, CDR2 YNFKEQ, per germline. For the CDR3, the DNA is TGTGCCAGCAGCCGGAACTCCGGGACAGGAGCCACCGGGGAGCTGTTTTTT. It specifies CASSRNSGTGATGELFF.

This clonotype has a count of ten or more. J is TRBJ2-1 and V is TRBV27; D not resolved. CDR3 length equals 12 residues. With 5 bases removed from V and 10 bases from J, the gap between germline ends came to 12 bases. The germline V gene has CDR1 MNHEY and CDR2 SMNVEV (reference sequence). This CDR3 is CASSTPPWEQFF. The CDR3 DNA follows: TGTGCCAGCAGTACCCCTCCTTGGGAGCAGTTCTTC.

The genes are TRBV6-1 and TRBJ2-5, with 7 bases fitting TRBD1. The germline CDR1 and CDR2 sequences are MNHNS and SASEGT. The CDR3 is 15 residues long. Unmatched junction bases numbered 9, after V lost 4 bases and J lost 4 bases. The CDR3 nucleotides are TGTGCCAGCAGTGTTTCGACAGGGTCTGGAGAGACCCAGTACTTC. It is translated as CASSVSTGSGETQYF.

This clonotype was picked up many times. This chain links TRBV5-1 with TRBJ2-5; a possible D gene is TRBD1 (6 bases). The CDR3 contains 14 residues. V gave up 4 bases and J gave up 5 bases, with 15 bases separating them. The germline V gene has CDR1 SGHRS and CDR2 YFSETQ. This chain's CDR3 is CASSPQGSWETQYF. The DNA of the CDR3 is TGCGCCAGCAGCCCCCAGGGGTCTTGGGAGACCCAGTACTTC.